The clone carrying this T cell receptor (beta chain) was recorded many times. What it binds is not known. Adult donors, all healthy and HIV-negative, had no recent acute infections or vaccinations. Within Nashville, Tennessee resided all donors, each a Caucasian adult. These data come from a study of shared clonotypes between healthy human individuals. The study, taken as a whole, reports: Generation probabilities of non-shared clonotypes were lower (relative to those shared by all four donors).

With V trimmed by 2 bases and J by 3 bases, 4 bases remained unmatched. The CDR3 runs to 14 residues. Germline values: CDR1 SGHRS, CDR2 YFSETQ. Genomic DNA belonging to each subset was distributed in equal measure over several immunoSEQ plates. Clones were read by immunoSEQ multiplex PCR, and TCRdb kept only the in-frame ones, dropping some. The sample includes some 1,100,000 clones, 75% to 85% of them seen just once. Sequencing input: memory CD4+ T cells from PBMCs. Subset of the sample: CD45RA-negative fraction. This receptor was obtained from a young man in good health. Some clones in this sample may be carry-over from other donors' samples. V is TRBV5-1 and J is TRBJ2-5; 7 positions match TRBD1. CDR3 loop: CASSLRGPEETQYF. The CDR3 DNA is TGCGCCAGCAGCTTAAGGGGGCCCGAAGAGACCCAGTACTTC. Drawing the rest from reference TRBV5-1 and TRBJ2-5, the complete variable domain is KAGVTQTPRYLIKTRGQQVTLSCSPISGHRSVSWYQQTPGQGLQFLFEYFSETQRNKGNFPGRFSGRQFSNSRSEMNVSTLELGDSALYLCASSLRGPEETQYFGPGTRLLVL.